The 29 T cell receptor beta chains below come from one sample, sequenced in a study of T cell responses to AZD1222 COVID-19 vaccine. The table came from immunoSEQ multiplex PCR; TCRdb's copy has only in-frame clones and leaves some out. In the table there are tens of thousands of clones, around four fifths of which are singletons. The input for sequencing was peripheral blood, taken on day 0 of AZD1222 vaccination. The receptors come from an adult in good health.

The chain uses TRBV5-1 and TRBJ1-2; 8 bases are shared with TRBD1. Germline CDR1 SGHRS, CDR2 YFSETQ. The CDR3 is 13 residues long. Germline trimming cut 2 bases from V and 6 bases from J; bases unmatched to any gene: 3. Here the CDR3 reads CASSFTGGDGYTF. Here the CDR3 DNA reads TGCGCCAGCAGCTTCACAGGGGGTGATGGCTACACCTTC.

The chain has TRBV4-2 and TRBJ1-2, with no clear D. In germline, CDR1 is LGHNA, CDR2 YNFKEQ. This CDR3 is 13 amino acids long. The ends were cut back, 1 base at V and 6 bases at J, with 9 bases in the middle. The DNA for the CDR3 is TGTGCCAGCAGCCAAGCGAATGGGGATGGCTACACCTTC. Protein: CASSQANGDGYTF.

This clone has more than one count but fewer than ten. J is TRBJ2-7 and V is TRBV27; D is perhaps TRBD2 (5 bases). The germline V gene has CDR1 MNHEY and CDR2 SMNVEV (reference sequence). This CDR3 has 13 residues. The V end was cut by 2 bases, the J end by 5 bases, with 10 bases between. CDR3 protein: CASSLSPRDEQYF. DNA for the CDR3: TGTGCCAGCAGTTTAAGCCCGCGGGACGAGCAGTACTTC.

CDR3 protein: CASSQTGGYGYTF. The CDR3 DNA follows: TGTGCCAGCAGCCAGACAGGGGGCTATGGCTACACCTTC. V gene TRBV7-9 combines with J gene TRBJ1-2; TRBD1 agrees at 9 bases. The CDR3 length is 13 residues. Unmatched junction bases numbered 2, after V lost 5 bases and J lost 4 bases. Germline CDR1 SEHNR, CDR2 FQNEAQ (reference sequence).

The V and J genes are TRBV19 and TRBJ2-7; 7 bases fit TRBD1. Losses at the gene ends were 1 base for V and 3 bases for J; bases not matched to a gene: 6. This CDR3 has 15 amino acids. Germline-derived CDR1 and CDR2 are LNHDA and SQIVND (reference sequence). The CDR3 region is CASSIVPRGNYEQYF. In DNA form, the CDR3 reads TGTGCCAGTAGTATAGTACCCAGGGGGAACTACGAGCAGTACTTC.

J is TRBJ2-3 and V is TRBV4-1; D might be TRBD1 (6 bases). Germline CDR1 is MGHRA and CDR2 is YSYEKL. The CDR3 is 14 residues long. Trimming took 2 bases from V and 6 from J, leaving 12 bases between them. The CDR3 DNA reads as TGCGCCAGCAGCCAATGGCAGGGGAAGGATACGCAGTATTTT. Protein sequence: CASSQWQGKDTQYF.

CDR3 in DNA: TGTGCCAGCTCACCGCTGACAGGGGTTGAAGCTTTCTTT. Translation: CASSPLTGVEAFF. The rearrangement uses TRBV18 and TRBJ1-1; TRBD1 matches 8 bases. The CDR3 totals 13 residues. Germline trimming cut 3 bases from V and 7 bases from J; bases unmatched to any gene: 4. CDR1 is KGHSH, CDR2 LQKENI, per germline.

This sequence joins TRBV24-1 and TRBJ1-5; 12 bases align to TRBD1. The CDR3 is made up of 17 amino acids. V was clipped by 6 bases and J by 2 bases; unmatched bases: 7. Per germline, CDR1 KGHDR and CDR2 SFDVKD. DNA for the CDR3: TGTGCCACCAGTTTGGGACAGGGGGCAAGGGGCAATCAGCCCCAGCATTTT. Translating gives CATSLGQGARGNQPQHF.

This clone was detected only a few times. The chain recombines TRBV9 with TRBJ1-6; possible D gene TRBD1, 6 bases. Germline V lookup: CDR1 SGDLS, CDR2 YYNGEE. V was cut by 4 bases and J by 5 bases, with 13 bases left in between. This CDR3 spans 15 amino acids. Here the CDR3 DNA reads TGTGCCAGCAGCACAGGGAACGTCGATAATTCACCCCTCCACTTT. Protein sequence: CASSTGNVDNSPLHF.

In this sample, this clone turned up a few times. The V call is TRBV4-2, the J call TRBJ2-7; 8 bases line up with TRBD2. The CDR3 sequence is 16 residues long. CDR1 is LGHNA and CDR2 is YNFKEQ in the germline V gene. Germline trimming cut 3 bases from V and 0 bases from J; bases unmatched to any gene: 7. For the CDR3, the DNA is TGTGCCAGCAGCCATCGAGCGGGGGATAACTCCTACGAGCAGTACTTC. It encodes CASSHRAGDNSYEQYF.

The chain combines TRBV4-2 with TRBJ2-3; 10 positions match TRBD1. There are 16 residues in the CDR3. Germline V gives CDR1 LGHNA, CDR2 YNFKEQ. With V trimmed by 0 bases and J by 5 bases, 5 bases remained unmatched. In DNA, the CDR3 is TGTGCCAGCAGCCAAGACTGGACAGGGGGTAAAGATACGCAGTATTTT. It is translated as CASSQDWTGGKDTQYF.

This chain uses TRBV7-8 with TRBJ1-4; D gene ambiguous. Per the germline V gene, CDR1 is SGHVS and CDR2 is FQNEAQ. V shed 0 bases and J shed 5 bases, with 10 bases lying between them. This CDR3 comprises 15 residues. The CDR3 coding sequence is TGTGCCAGCAGCTTAGCATATTATGGGAATGAAAAACTGTTTTTT. Translating gives CASSLAYYGNEKLFF.

The chain joins TRBV12-3 or TRBV12-4 to TRBJ2-1; D may be TRBD1 (6 bases). The germline V and J ends were trimmed by 3 bases and 4 bases, with 7 bases remaining between them. The CDR3 contains 13 residues. CDR3 coding DNA: TGTGCCAGCAGTTTTAGGGGGTACAATGAGCAGTTCTTC. Amino acid sequence: CASSFRGYNEQFF.

The chain uses TRBV11-3 and TRBJ2-7; D possibly corresponds to TRBD2 (6 bases). Per germline, CDR1 SGHNT and CDR2 YENEEA. The CDR3 extends over 16 amino acids. V was cut by 6 bases and J by 0 bases, with 18 bases left in between. This CDR3 reads CASSGGVRVSSYEQYF. CDR3 DNA sequence: TGTGCCAGCAGTGGAGGGGTCAGGGTGAGCTCCTACGAGCAGTACTTC.

The chain carries TRBV19 and TRBJ1-5; TRBD1 matches at 11 bases. The V and J ends lost 3 bases and 5 bases, in that order; junction bases with no gene match: 3. The CDR3 runs 15 residues. Germline CDR1 reads LNHDA; CDR2 reads SQIVND (reference sequence). The CDR3 DNA follows: TGTGCCAGTAGTATGGGGGGACAGGGGGATCAGCCCCAGCATTTT. Translating gives CASSMGGQGDQPQHF. The full variable domain, rest sourced from reference TRBV19 and TRBJ1-5, is DGGITQSPKYLFRKEGQNVTLSCEQNLNHDAMYWYRQDPGQGLRLIYYSQIVNDFQKGDIAEGYSVSREKKESFPLTVTSAQKNPTAFYLCASSMGGQGDQPQHFGDGTRLSIL.

The genes are TRBV19 and TRBJ1-6; TRBD1 might be the D (6 bases). CDR1 LNHDA and CDR2 SQIVND come from the germline V gene (reference sequence). This CDR3 region has 15 residues. V lost 3 bases and J lost 7, with 13 bases in between. CDR3 loop: CASSIVQGGNSPLHF. CDR3 nucleotides: TGTGCCAGTAGTATCGTACAGGGAGGGAATTCACCCCTCCACTTT. The full variable domain, its missing parts supplied by reference TRBV19 and TRBJ1-6, is DGGITQSPKYLFRKEGQNVTLSCEQNLNHDAMYWYRQDPGQGLRLIYYSQIVNDFQKGDIAEGYSVSREKKESFPLTVTSAQKNPTAFYLCASSIVQGGNSPLHFGNGTRLTVT.

The J gene is TRBJ2-1, the V gene TRBV9, with 11 nucleotides matching TRBD2. The V and J ends lost 4 bases and 8 bases, in that order; junction bases with no gene match: 5. The CDR3 consists of 14 residues. CDR1 SGDLS and CDR2 YYNGEE come from the germline V gene. As DNA, the CDR3 is TGTGCCAGCAGCCTAGCGGGGGGAGTCGATGAGCAGTTCTTC. This sequence encodes CASSLAGGVDEQFF.

A single count supports this clone. CDR3 residues: CASTQGGGNEQFF. The CDR3 DNA reads TGTGCCAGCACCCAAGGGGGGGGCAATGAGCAGTTCTTC. This chain uses TRBV27 with TRBJ2-1; possibly TRBD2 for D (7 bases). The CDR3 spans 13 residues. Trimming stripped 7 bases from V and 6 bases from J, with 13 bases between. Germline V lookup: CDR1 MNHEY, CDR2 SMNVEV (reference sequence).

The genes are TRBV7-6 and TRBJ1-1, with no clear D. V lost 1 base and J 3 bases, leaving 9 bases between the germline ends. The CDR3 runs to 14 residues. From germline, CDR1 is SGHVS and CDR2 FNYEAQ. In nucleotides, the CDR3 is TGTGCCAGCAGCTTAGACAACGTCGACACTGAAGCTTTCTTT. It codes for CASSLDNVDTEAFF.

This sequence joins TRBV5-6 and TRBJ2-7, with 9 positions matching TRBD2. Per germline, CDR1 SGHDT and CDR2 YYEEEE. The CDR3 spans 13 residues. The V and J ends lost 4 bases and 7 bases, in that order; junction bases with no gene match: 6. Written as DNA, the CDR3 is TGTGCCAGCAGCCCGGGACTAGCTCGGGAGCAGTACTTC. Its translation: CASSPGLAREQYF.

The chain employs TRBV7-2 and TRBJ2-2; tentatively, D is TRBD2 (6 bases). Deletions cut 10 bases from V and 5 bases from J, with 14 bases between. The CDR3 sequence is 13 residues long. From germline, CDR1 is SGHTA and CDR2 FQGNSA. The chain's CDR3 is CATSWGRTGELFF. The CDR3 region has the DNA TGTGCCACTTCCTGGGGGAGGACCGGGGAGCTGTTTTTT.

The chain is built from TRBV5-6 and TRBJ1-2; 7 bases match TRBD1. Trimming cost V 7 bases and J 4 bases; bases outside gene matches: 10. The CDR3 is 14 residues long. Germline V lookup: CDR1 SGHDT, CDR2 YYEEEE. The CDR3 sequence: CASRLTGPLYGYTF. CDR3 bases: TGTGCCAGCCGCCTGACAGGGCCCCTCTATGGCTACACCTTC.

The genes are TRBV14 and TRBJ1-1; 8 nucleotides agree with TRBD1. V was pared by 4 bases and J by 5 bases, with 6 bases of the junction left unmatched. The CDR3 is made up of 14 amino acids. The germline CDR1 and CDR2 sequences are SGHDN and FVKESK. CDR3 bases: TGTGCCAGCAGCCCTTACAGGGGGGGAACTGAAGCTTTCTTT. It yields the protein CASSPYRGGTEAFF.

The chain recombines TRBV5-4 with TRBJ1-1, with 10 bases fitting TRBD1. The CDR3 is 14 residues long. Germline CDR1 is SGHNT and CDR2 is YYREEE (reference sequence). The V gene end was trimmed by 7 bases and the J gene end by 1 base; junction bases not matched to a gene: 4. This chain's CDR3 is CASGGQGGNTEAFF. The CDR3 region has the DNA TGTGCCAGCGGCGGACAGGGGGGGAACACTGAAGCTTTCTTT.

The V gene is TRBV3-1 (or the pseudogene TRBV3-2), the J gene TRBJ1-5; no definite D call. Between the trimmed V and J ends, which lost 0 bases and 7 bases, there was a span of 7 bases. Germline CDR1 and CDR2: LGHDT and YNNKEL (reference sequence). The CDR3 contains 13 residues. The CDR3 loop is CASSQDLRQPQHF. CDR3 bases: TGTGCCAGCAGCCAAGATCTAAGGCAGCCCCAGCATTTT.

The chain recombines TRBV27 with TRBJ2-1; 8 bases fit TRBD2. Germline V gene sequence: CDR1 MNHEY, CDR2 SMNVEV (reference sequence). This CDR3 has 14 amino acids. V trimming: 2 bases; J trimming: 8 bases; junction bases outside the gene matches: 5. The CDR3 DNA sequence: TGTGCCAGCAGTTTACGGGGGGGGCCTTATGAGCAGTTCTTC. It yields the protein CASSLRGGPYEQFF.

This chain connects TRBV19 to TRBJ1-5; unclear D gene. The CDR3 consists of 19 residues. V lost 7 bases and J 0 bases, leaving 25 bases between the germline ends. CDR1 is LNHDA, CDR2 SQIVND, per germline (reference sequence). CDR3 residues: CASIIQAPRPPYSNQPQHF. The CDR3 bases are TGTGCCAGTATTATTCAGGCCCCCCGCCCTCCTTATAGCAATCAGCCCCAGCATTTT.

The chain uses TRBV4-3 and TRBJ1-2; D gene unclear. There are 14 residues in the CDR3. The germline V gene encodes CDR1 LGHNA and CDR2 YSLEER. V shed 0 bases and J shed 4 bases, with 9 bases lying between them. The CDR3 region is CASSQERGSYGYTF. The CDR3 bases are TGCGCCAGCAGCCAAGAGCGGGGTTCCTATGGCTACACCTTC.

J is TRBJ2-7 and V is TRBV10-3, with D perhaps being TRBD1 or TRBD2 (5 bases each). Germline CDR1 ENHRY, CDR2 SYGVKD. The CDR3 runs to 13 residues. The germline V and J ends were trimmed by 3 bases and 5 bases, with 11 bases remaining between them. The CDR3: CAISDGRDHEQYF. In DNA form, the CDR3 reads TGTGCCATCAGTGACGGAAGGGACCACGAGCAGTACTTC.